The T cell receptor (beta chain) described here comes from a study of identical twins. Study-wide points: Models predicted too little out-of-frame TCR alpha sharing in monozygotic twins. Within beta out-of-frame sequences, the excess sharing observed between twins was weaker.

TCRdb called the 5' RACE reads again in MiXCR, with one record for every CDR3 protein. The table lists approximately 260,000 distinct CDR3 sequences, more than 12% of them singletons. In its sample, this clonotype was seen a few times. Antigen specificity is unknown. Trimming pared 5 bases from V and 7 bases from J, leaving 11 bases between. The CDR3 is made up of 13 amino acids. Sequenced: memory (CD45RO+) T cells sorted from blood. The chain recombines TRBV12-3 or TRBV12-4 with TRBJ2-2; no firm D call. The sequence was obtained from a woman in her late teens or twenties in good health. As DNA, the CDR3 is TGTGCCAGCAGTCCCCAACTGGACGGGGAGCTGTTTTTT. This codes for CASSPQLDGELFF.